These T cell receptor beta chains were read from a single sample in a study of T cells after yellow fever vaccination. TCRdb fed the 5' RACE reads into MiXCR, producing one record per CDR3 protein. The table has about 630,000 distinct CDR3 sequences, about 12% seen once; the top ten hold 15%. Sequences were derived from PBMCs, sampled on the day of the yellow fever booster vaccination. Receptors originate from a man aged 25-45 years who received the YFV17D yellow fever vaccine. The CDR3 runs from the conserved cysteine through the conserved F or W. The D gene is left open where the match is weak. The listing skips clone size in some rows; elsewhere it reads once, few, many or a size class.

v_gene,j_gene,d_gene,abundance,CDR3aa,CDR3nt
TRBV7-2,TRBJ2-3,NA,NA,CASSLIPAGDTQYF,TGTGCCAGCAGCTTAATTCCAGCGGGAGATACGCAGTATTTT
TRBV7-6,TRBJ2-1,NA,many,CASSPRTREQFF,TGTGCCAGCAGCCCGAGAACTAGAGAGCAGTTCTTC
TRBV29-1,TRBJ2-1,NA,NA,CSVDKGSNEQFF,TGCAGCGTTGATAAAGGATCCAATGAGCAGTTCTTC
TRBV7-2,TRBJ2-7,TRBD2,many,CASSPNSGGPYEQYF,TGTGCCAGCAGTCCTAATAGCGGGGGGCCCTACGAGCAGTACTTC
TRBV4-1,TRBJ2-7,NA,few,CASSQPGQSYEQYF,TGCGCCAGCAGCCAACCCGGACAATCCTACGAGCAGTACTTC
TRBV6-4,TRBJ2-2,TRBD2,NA,CASSDEAGVITGELFF,TGTGCCAGCAGTGACGAGGCGGGAGTGATTACCGGGGAGCTGTTTTTT
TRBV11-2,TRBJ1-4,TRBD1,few,CASSFTGTGTRTNEKLFF,TGTGCCAGCAGCTTTACCGGGACAGGGACTAGGACTAATGAAAAACTGTTTTTT
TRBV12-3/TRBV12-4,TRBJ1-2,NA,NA,CASSFSGGAYGYTF,TGTGCCAGCAGTTTTTCGGGGGGCGCTTATGGCTACACCTTC
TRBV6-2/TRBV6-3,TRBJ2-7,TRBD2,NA,CASSKGRLAGDEQYF,TGTGCCAGCAGTAAGGGTAGACTAGCGGGAGACGAGCAGTACTTC
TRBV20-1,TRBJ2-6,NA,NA,CSAYRTGANVLTF,TGCAGTGCCTATAGAACCGGGGCCAACGTCCTGACTTTC
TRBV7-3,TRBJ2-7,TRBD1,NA,CASSLSQGVVNEQYF,TGTGCCAGCAGCTTATCCCAGGGGGTCGTAAACGAGCAGTACTTC
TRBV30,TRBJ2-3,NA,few,CAWSVPDTQYF,TGTGCCTGGAGTGTACCCGATACGCAGTATTTT
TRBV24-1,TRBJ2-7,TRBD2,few,CATSDPRAGASYEQYF,TGTGCCACCAGTGATCCCCGAGCGGGGGCCTCCTACGAGCAGTACTTC
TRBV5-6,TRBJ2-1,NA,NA,CASSLAVGAVFYEQFF,TGTGCCAGCAGCTTGGCCGTCGGGGCGGTGTTCTATGAGCAGTTCTTC